Presented here are 5 T cell receptor beta chains from one specimen sequenced in a study of CD8 T cells in Susac syndrome. RNA totalling 0.5 to 1 ug underwent reverse transcription with random hexamers. MiXCR, run by TCRdb on the immunoSEQ multiplex PCR reads, gives a single entry per CDR3 protein. Here the sample spans around 170,000 distinct CDR3 sequences, over 90% being singletons. Sequencing was carried out using CD8+ T cells from PBMCs. These receptors came from a human donor with Susac syndrome.

The chain links TRBV5-6 to TRBJ2-7; 13 nucleotides match TRBD2. The CDR3 is made up of 15 amino acids. The J segment lost 3 bases and the V segment lost 3 bases, leaving 3 bases of the junction unmatched. Germline CDR1 is SGHDT and CDR2 is YYEEEE. The CDR3 protein is CASSYTSGGDYEQYF. The DNA of the CDR3 is TGTGCCAGCAGCTACACTAGCGGGGGGGACTACGAGCAGTACTTC.

CDR3: CASSLGVFETQYF. The DNA of the CDR3 is TGTGCCAGCAGCCTGGGGGTTTTTGAGACCCAGTACTTC. The chain uses TRBV27 and TRBJ2-5; D tentatively fits TRBD1 or TRBD2 (5 bases each). This CDR3 contains 13 residues. CDR1 and CDR2 from the germline V gene are MNHEY and SMNVEV (reference sequence). Deletions cut 6 bases from V and 5 bases from J, with 13 bases between.

V gene TRBV7-9 combines with J gene TRBJ2-1; 7 bases are shared with TRBD1. The trim removed 5 bases at V and 2 bases at J, leaving 9 bases unmatched. This CDR3 has 16 residues. Germline CDR1 is SEHNR and CDR2 is FQNEAQ (reference sequence). The CDR3 DNA reads TGTGCCAGCAGCCCAAGACAGGGTAGGGCCTACAATGAGCAGTTCTTC. Translated, it gives CASSPRQGRAYNEQFF.

The rearrangement links TRBV11-2 to TRBJ2-4; D gene uncertain. V was cut by 1 base and J by 2 bases, with 18 bases left in between. The CDR3 contains 18 residues. Germline loops: CDR1 SGHAT, CDR2 FQNNGV. CDR3 protein: CASSLAAADAWSKNIQYF. The CDR3 DNA follows: TGTGCCAGCAGCTTAGCAGCCGCGGACGCTTGGTCCAAAAACATTCAGTACTTC.

The genes are TRBV28 and TRBJ2-5, with D maybe TRBD2 (5 bases). Germline V gene sequence: CDR1 MDHEN, CDR2 SYDVKM. The V end lost 7 bases, the J end lost 1 base, and 13 bases lay between the germline ends. The CDR3 runs to 14 residues. The CDR3 DNA reads TGTGCCAGCACCCCTCGACTAACCCAAGAGACCCAGTACTTC. Translation: CASTPRLTQETQYF.